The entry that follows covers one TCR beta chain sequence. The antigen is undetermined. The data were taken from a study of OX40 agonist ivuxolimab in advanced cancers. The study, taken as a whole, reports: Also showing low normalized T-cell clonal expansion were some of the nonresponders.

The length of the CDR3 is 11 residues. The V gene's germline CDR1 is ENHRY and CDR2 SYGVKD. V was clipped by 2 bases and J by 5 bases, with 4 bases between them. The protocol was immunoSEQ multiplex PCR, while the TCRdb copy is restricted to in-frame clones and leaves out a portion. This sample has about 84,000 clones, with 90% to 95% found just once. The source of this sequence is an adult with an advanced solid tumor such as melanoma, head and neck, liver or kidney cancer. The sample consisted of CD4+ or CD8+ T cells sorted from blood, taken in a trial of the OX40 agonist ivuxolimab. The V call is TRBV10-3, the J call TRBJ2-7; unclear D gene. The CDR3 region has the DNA TGTGCCATCAGTGAGGGTAACGAGCAGTACTTC. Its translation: CAISEGNEQYF.